The 14 T cell receptor beta chains listed next were all sequenced from one sample in a study of blood T cell repertoires in COVID-19. TCRdb keeps only in-frame clones here, not all; method: immunoSEQ multiplex PCR. The table has about 170,000 clones, around 80% seen once. Sequencing was performed on PBMCs or T cells enriched from blood (not recorded which). These receptors were obtained from a woman aged 70-85 years in a cohort exposed to, infected with or recovered from COVID-19 (not recorded which).

The rearrangement uses TRBV4-3 and TRBJ2-1; 7 nucleotides align to TRBD1. The CDR3 length is 15 residues. Germline V lookup: CDR1 LGHNA, CDR2 YSLEER. After removal of 4 bases from V and 2 bases from J, the junction contained 5 bases not matched to a gene. The chain's CDR3 is CASSLGTAPYNEQFF. The CDR3 DNA reads as TGCGCCAGCAGCCTCGGGACAGCCCCCTACAATGAGCAGTTCTTC.

This clone has a count of ten or more. The gene calls are TRBV7-9 and TRBJ2-5; 9 positions match TRBD2. J was trimmed by 5 bases and V by 4 bases; bases with no gene match: 5. Germline lookup yields CDR1 SEHNR and CDR2 FQNEAQ (reference sequence). This CDR3 has 14 residues. CDR3: CASSSGLALETQYF. Here the CDR3 DNA reads TGTGCCAGCAGCTCGGGACTAGCTCTGGAGACCCAGTACTTC.

The CDR3 loop reads CASSAHPGSPSYNEQFF. Written as DNA, the CDR3 is TGTGCCAGCAGCGCTCACCCCGGGTCCCCCTCCTACAATGAGCAGTTCTTC. This sequence joins TRBV2 and TRBJ2-1; D gene uncertain. Looked up from germline, CDR1 is SNHLY and CDR2 is FYNNEI. V shed 6 bases and J shed 0 bases, with 18 bases lying between them. CDR3 length equals 17 residues.

The chain couples TRBV12-3 or TRBV12-4 to TRBJ2-7, with 9 bases fitting TRBD1. With 5 bases clipped from V and 7 bases from J, the junction kept 6 bases outside the gene matches. The CDR3 is made up of 13 amino acids. The CDR3 DNA reads TGTGCCAGCAGTCCGGGACAGGGAGGGGAGCAGTACTTC. Amino acids: CASSPGQGGEQYF.

This clone occurred a few times. This chain connects TRBV11-2 to TRBJ2-1; 9 bases agree with TRBD2. The CDR3 extends over 15 amino acids. Looked up from germline, CDR1 is SGHAT and CDR2 is FQNNGV. The trim removed 1 base at V and 6 bases at J, leaving 4 bases unmatched. The CDR3 sequence: CASSLGAGGINEQFF. The CDR3 region has the DNA TGTGCCAGCAGCTTAGGAGCGGGAGGTATCAATGAGCAGTTCTTC.

The chain carries TRBV4-1 and TRBJ1-5; 8 bases map to TRBD1. The trim removed 1 base at V and 3 bases at J, leaving 5 bases unmatched. The CDR3 contains 16 residues. Germline V lookup: CDR1 MGHRA, CDR2 YSYEKL. The CDR3 nucleotides read TGCGCCAGCAGCCAAGTGCCGGGACAGGTCAATCAGCCCCAGCATTTT. Protein sequence: CASSQVPGQVNQPQHF.

The rearrangement links TRBV30 to TRBJ2-1, with TRBD2 identical over 7 bases. With 5 bases clipped from V and 5 bases from J, the junction kept 9 bases outside the gene matches. Germline lookup yields CDR1 GTSNPN and CDR2 SVGIG (reference sequence). The CDR3 sequence is 14 residues long. DNA for the CDR3: TGTGCCTGGGGGACTAAGCGGGGAAACAATGAGCAGTTCTTC. Translating it yields CAWGTKRGNNEQFF.

A few counts support this clone. J is TRBJ1-5 and V is TRBV25-1, with D uncertain. CDR1 and CDR2 (germline): MGHDK, SYGVNS. Trimming shortened V by 2 bases and J by 3 bases, and 11 bases separated the two germline ends. This CDR3 has 15 residues. CDR3 DNA: TGTGCCAGCAGTGAAGTCTCCCAGAACAATCAGCCCCAGCATTTT. Translation gives CASSEVSQNNQPQHF.

This chain uses TRBV18 with TRBJ2-7; 8 nucleotides agree with TRBD1. The ends lost 3 bases at V and 2 bases at J; junction bases unmatched: 6. CDR3 size: 15 residues. Germline V gene sequence: CDR1 KGHSH, CDR2 LQKENI. The CDR3 DNA follows: TGTGCCAGCTCACCCCCCCGGACAGGGACCTACGAGCAGTACTTC. Protein sequence: CASSPPRTGTYEQYF. Full variable domain (rest looked up from reference TRBV18 and TRBJ2-7): NAGVMQNPRHLVRRRGQEARLRCSPMKGHSHVYWYRQLPEEGLKFMVYLQKENIIDESGMPKERFSAEFPKEGPSILRIQQVVRGDSAAYFCASSPPRTGTYEQYFGPGTRLTVT.

This clone was recorded only once. The chain is built from TRBV27 and TRBJ2-2; possible D gene TRBD2, 6 bases. This CDR3 comprises 14 residues. The germline CDR1 and CDR2 sequences are MNHEY and SMNVEV (reference sequence). V lost 11 bases and J 1 base, leaving 14 bases between the germline ends. As DNA, the CDR3 is TGTGCCGTTCGGGACTCCCAGAACACCGGGGAGCTGTTTTTT. This sequence encodes CAVRDSQNTGELFF.

The chain has TRBV5-1 and TRBJ1-5; D gene ambiguous. The CDR3 sequence is 15 residues long. Trimming took off 0 bases at V and 3 bases at J, with 10 bases between the two ends. CDR1 is SGHRS and CDR2 is YFSETQ in the germline V gene. The CDR3 protein is CASSLAGETNQPQHF. CDR3 in DNA: TGCGCCAGCAGCTTGGCCGGGGAGACCAATCAGCCCCAGCATTTT.

The chain is built from TRBV27 and TRBJ2-7; D is perhaps TRBD1 (6 bases). The CDR3 is 15 amino acids. CDR1 and CDR2 from the germline V gene are MNHEY and SMNVEV (reference sequence). The V end lost 5 bases, the J end lost 1 base, and 15 bases lay between the germline ends. The CDR3 DNA reads as TGTGCCAGCAGTCTCCATGGTACAGGGTCCTACGAGCAGTACTTC. This gives the protein CASSLHGTGSYEQYF.

This rearrangement joins TRBV7-3 to TRBJ2-1; 9 bases map to TRBD2. V dropped 1 base and J dropped 9; count of bases not matched to a gene: 7. Germline CDR1 SGHTA, CDR2 FQGTGA. This CDR3 has 15 residues. CDR3 region: CASSLRAGGLIEQFF. CDR3 in DNA: TGTGCCAGCAGCTTAAGGGCGGGAGGGCTTATTGAGCAGTTCTTC.

The chain combines TRBV19 with TRBJ1-5; 8 bases match TRBD1. The CDR3 has 16 amino acids. Germline V gene data show CDR1 as LNHDA and CDR2 as SQIVND (reference sequence). Trimming cost V 3 bases and J 5 bases; bases outside gene matches: 9. This CDR3 reads CASSIGPGGGHQPQHF. CDR3 DNA: TGTGCCAGTAGTATCGGGCCAGGGGGCGGTCATCAGCCCCAGCATTTT. Complete variable domain (other parts from reference TRBV19 and TRBJ1-5): DGGITQSPKYLFRKEGQNVTLSCEQNLNHDAMYWYRQDPGQGLRLIYYSQIVNDFQKGDIAEGYSVSREKKESFPLTVTSAQKNPTAFYLCASSIGPGGGHQPQHFGDGTRLSIL.